One and the same sample provided the 22 T cell receptor beta chains below, sequenced in a study of shared clonotypes between healthy human individuals. Sequencing used immunoSEQ multiplex PCR; TCRdb keeps in-frame clones, though not all of them. The data hold more than 2,000,000 clones, with about 92% observed a single time. Sequencing input: naive CD4+ T cells from PBMCs. Specified subset: CD45RA+ positively selected. The origin of the receptors is a man aged 18 to 29 in good health. Some clones in this sample may be carry-over from other donors' samples.

V and J are TRBV27 and TRBJ2-3; D perhaps matches TRBD2 (5 bases). Germline V CDR1 and CDR2: MNHEY, SMNVEV (reference sequence). This CDR3 is built from 20 residues. The V end lost 6 bases, the J end lost 2 bases, and 30 bases lay between the germline ends. CDR3 protein: CASRLYGPHRRTELTDTQYF. Written as DNA, the CDR3 is TGTGCCAGCAGGCTTTATGGTCCTCATAGAAGGACTGAACTCACAGATACGCAGTATTTT.

The rearrangement uses TRBV30 and TRBJ1-3; TRBD1 agrees at 7 bases. The J segment lost 3 bases and the V segment lost 6 bases, leaving 23 bases of the junction unmatched. CDR3 size: 19 residues. From germline, CDR1 is GTSNPN and CDR2 SVGIG (reference sequence). CDR3 DNA sequence: TGTGCCTGTTACTACTTAAACAGGGGAAGGACAAGTTTTGGAAACACCATATATTTT. It yields the protein CACYYLNRGRTSFGNTIYF.

J is TRBJ1-2 and V is TRBV28; D possibly corresponds to TRBD1 (5 bases). Trimming stripped 5 bases from V and 0 bases from J, with 13 bases between. The germline V gene encodes CDR1 MDHEN and CDR2 SYDVKM. The CDR3 spans 15 residues. Here the CDR3 DNA reads TGTGCCAGCAGTCGGCGGGGACTCCCTAACTATGGCTACACCTTC. As protein: CASSRRGLPNYGYTF.

CDR3 residues: CASSRGGGTYNEQFF. In nucleotides, the CDR3 is TGTGCCAGCAGCCGCGGAGGGGGTACATACAATGAGCAGTTCTTC. The chain links TRBV28 to TRBJ2-1; the D call may be TRBD1 or TRBD2 (6 bases each). Germline values: CDR1 MDHEN, CDR2 SYDVKM. V lost 6 bases, J lost 4 bases, and 16 bases lay in between. The CDR3 totals 15 residues.

The chain links TRBV5-1 to TRBJ2-2; 7 bases line up with TRBD2. J gave up 1 base and V 2 bases, and 8 bases lay outside the gene matches. CDR1 is SGHRS and CDR2 is YFSETQ in the germline V gene. The CDR3 has 17 amino acids. Here the CDR3 reads CASSFYGGGMNTGELFF. CDR3 coding DNA: TGCGCCAGCAGCTTTTATGGGGGAGGGATGAACACCGGGGAGCTGTTTTTT. The entire variable domain, with the rest obtained from reference TRBV5-1 and TRBJ2-2, is as follows: KAGVTQTPRYLIKTRGQQVTLSCSPISGHRSVSWYQQTPGQGLQFLFEYFSETQRNKGNFPGRFSGRQFSNSRSEMNVSTLELGDSALYLCASSFYGGGMNTGELFFGEGSRLTVL.

The chain joins TRBV27 to TRBJ2-7, with 7 bases fitting TRBD1. CDR1 and CDR2 from the germline V gene are MNHEY and SMNVEV (reference sequence). The CDR3 runs to 13 residues. Germline trimming cut 11 bases from V and 0 bases from J; bases unmatched to any gene: 7. The CDR3 DNA reads as TGTGCCTCCCAGACAGGGCGCTCCTACGAGCAGTACTTC. Translating gives CASQTGRSYEQYF.

V usage is TRBV5-5 and J usage is TRBJ1-1; TRBD1 might be the D (6 bases). V lost 4 bases and J 6 bases, leaving 13 bases between the germline ends. Looked up from germline, CDR1 is SGHKS and CDR2 is YYEKEE (reference sequence). CDR3 size: 13 residues. CDR3 sequence (DNA): TGTGCCAGCAGCCCCCCAGGGGCACCTGAAGCTTTCTTT. It translates to CASSPPGAPEAFF.

V gene TRBV7-2 combines with J gene TRBJ1-4, with a weak D call TRBD1 (6 bases). The V gene lost 5 bases and the J gene lost 5 bases, with 21 bases spanning the gap. This CDR3 comprises 17 residues. CDR1 SGHTA and CDR2 FQGNSA come from the germline V gene. CDR3 DNA sequence: TGTGCCAGCAGCAAAGGGGGAGCGGGGGACCTAAATGAAAAACTGTTTTTT. It translates to CASSKGGAGDLNEKLFF.

This chain connects TRBV6-5 to TRBJ2-7; tentatively, D is TRBD1 (6 bases). Looked up from germline, CDR1 is MNHEY and CDR2 is SVGAGI. The V end was cut by 5 bases, the J end by 5 bases, with 19 bases between. CDR3 length: 15 residues. This CDR3 is CASSNRDTVLDEQYF. The CDR3 DNA is TGTGCCAGCAGTAACCGGGACACCGTCTTGGACGAGCAGTACTTC.

The CDR3 nucleotides read TGCGCCAGCAGTGTACCTAGCGGGAGATGGAATGAGCAGTTCTTC. It codes for CASSVPSGRWNEQFF. The chain couples TRBV5-1 to TRBJ2-1; 10 bases line up with TRBD2. This CDR3 contains 15 residues. The germline gives CDR1 SGHRS, CDR2 YFSETQ. V gave up 5 bases and J gave up 7 bases; unmatched junction bases: 9.

About this clone: The same CDR3 is also encoded by other DNA sequences in this sample. CDR3 loop: CASSHYYEQYF. In nucleotides, the CDR3 is TGTGCCAGCAGTCATTACTACGAGCAGTACTTC. V and J are TRBV28 and TRBJ2-7, with D uncertain. CDR1 is MDHEN and CDR2 is SYDVKM in the germline V gene. This CDR3 has 11 amino acids. Between the trimmed V and J ends, which lost 5 bases and 3 bases, there was a span of 5 bases.

The rearrangement uses TRBV28 and TRBJ2-2, with D tentatively TRBD1 or TRBD2 (7 bases each). CDR3 length: 16 amino acids. V was trimmed by 6 bases and J by 6 bases, leaving 20 bases between them. In germline, CDR1 is MDHEN, CDR2 SYDVKM. The DNA for the CDR3 is TGTGCCAGCAGCCCCGGGGGAGGGGGCGGTGCCGGGGAGCTGTTTTTT. It codes for CASSPGGGGGAGELFF.

The chain recombines TRBV11-2 with TRBJ2-7, with 10 bases aligning to TRBD1. CDR1 and CDR2 (germline): SGHAT, FQNNGV. The trim removed 6 bases at V and 3 bases at J, leaving 8 bases unmatched. This CDR3 is built from 15 residues. The chain's CDR3 is CASRSPRDRGYEQYF. The CDR3 nucleotides read TGTGCCAGCAGATCTCCCCGGGACAGGGGCTACGAGCAGTACTTC. The full variable domain, completed using reference TRBV11-2 and TRBJ2-7, is EAGVAQSPRYKIIEKRQSVAFWCNPISGHATLYWYQQILGQGPKLLIQFQNNGVVDDSQLPKDRFSAERLKGVDSTLKIQPAKLEDSAVYLCASRSPRDRGYEQYFGPGTRLTVT.

V and J are TRBV14 and TRBJ2-5; 7 bases match TRBD1. V lost 4 bases, J lost 1 base, and 9 bases stayed unmatched. Germline V lookup: CDR1 SGHDN, CDR2 FVKESK. The CDR3 runs 16 residues. The CDR3 protein is CASSRYRGVAQETQYF. Here the CDR3 DNA reads TGTGCCAGCAGCCGCTACAGGGGAGTCGCCCAAGAGACCCAGTACTTC.

This chain links TRBV15 with TRBJ2-7, with D tentatively TRBD1 (6 bases). Germline loops: CDR1 LNHNV, CDR2 YYDKDF (reference sequence). Trimming shortened V by 3 bases and J by 3 bases, and 12 bases separated the two germline ends. This CDR3 is 14 amino acids long. The CDR3 sequence: CATSSAGVGYEQYF. DNA of the CDR3: TGTGCCACCAGCAGCGCAGGGGTAGGCTACGAGCAGTACTTC.

With regard to this clone: Distinct nucleotide sequences in the sample also encode this CDR3. The V and J genes are TRBV5-1 and TRBJ2-1; TRBD1 might be the D (5 bases). CDR1 SGHRS and CDR2 YFSETQ come from the germline V gene. There are 15 residues in the CDR3. The germline V and J ends were trimmed by 0 bases and 2 bases, with 9 bases remaining between them. The CDR3 reads CASSLVPGTYNEQFF. CDR3 nucleotides: TGCGCCAGCAGCTTGGTTCCAGGGACCTACAATGAGCAGTTCTTC.

The V gene is TRBV5-1, the J gene TRBJ1-4; TRBD1 is a possible D gene (5 bases). The length of the CDR3 is 14 residues. Germline V gene sequence: CDR1 SGHRS, CDR2 YFSETQ. Trimming cost V 5 bases and J 0 bases, with 8 bases left between them. CDR3 in DNA: TGCGCCAGCAGGAGAGGGGCAACTAATGAAAAACTGTTTTTT. Protein: CASRRGATNEKLFF.

The chain combines TRBV28 with TRBJ1-4; 7 bases agree with TRBD1. V lost 5 bases, J lost 7 bases, and 4 bases stayed unmatched. Germline CDR1 is MDHEN and CDR2 is SYDVKM. CDR3 size: 13 residues. The CDR3 DNA follows: TGTGCCAGCAGTCCCGGGACAGCTGAAAAACTGTTTTTT. Translated: CASSPGTAEKLFF.

This chain joins TRBV19 and TRBJ1-3; no reliable D call. The CDR3 is made up of 15 amino acids. Trimming left V 6 bases short and J 1 base short, with 13 bases between. Looked up from germline, CDR1 is LNHDA and CDR2 is SQIVND (reference sequence). The CDR3 sequence is CASRETLRSGNTIYF. The CDR3 region has the DNA TGTGCCAGTAGAGAGACTTTGCGATCTGGAAACACCATATATTTT.

On this clone: The sample holds other DNA sequences that translate to the same CDR3. This chain connects TRBV28 to TRBJ2-5, with 8 nucleotides matching TRBD1. Germline CDR1 and CDR2: MDHEN and SYDVKM. The V gene end was trimmed by 3 bases and the J gene end by 5 bases; junction bases not matched to a gene: 5. The CDR3 consists of 14 residues. The CDR3 loop reads CASSFRTGRETQYF. The DNA of the CDR3 is TGTGCCAGCAGTTTTAGGACAGGGAGGGAGACCCAGTACTTC.

The J gene is TRBJ2-1, the V gene TRBV7-3; 7 bases line up with TRBD2. In germline, CDR1 is SGHTA, CDR2 FQGTGA. The CDR3 extends over 16 amino acids. With 1 base clipped from V and 9 bases from J, the junction kept 12 bases outside the gene matches. CDR3 DNA sequence: TGTGCCAGCAGCTTAAGGGCGGGAGCACTTGGTCGTGAGCAGTTCTTC. It specifies CASSLRAGALGREQFF.

The genes are TRBV5-4 and TRBJ1-2; a weak D match, TRBD1 (5 bases). The length of the CDR3 is 15 residues. Germline V gene sequence: CDR1 SGHNT, CDR2 YYREEE (reference sequence). V was shortened by 4 bases and J by 4 bases, with 17 bases between the two germline ends. DNA for the CDR3: TGTGCCAGCAGCCATTACCTCGGACACGGCTATGGCTACACCTTC. Its protein product is CASSHYLGHGYGYTF.